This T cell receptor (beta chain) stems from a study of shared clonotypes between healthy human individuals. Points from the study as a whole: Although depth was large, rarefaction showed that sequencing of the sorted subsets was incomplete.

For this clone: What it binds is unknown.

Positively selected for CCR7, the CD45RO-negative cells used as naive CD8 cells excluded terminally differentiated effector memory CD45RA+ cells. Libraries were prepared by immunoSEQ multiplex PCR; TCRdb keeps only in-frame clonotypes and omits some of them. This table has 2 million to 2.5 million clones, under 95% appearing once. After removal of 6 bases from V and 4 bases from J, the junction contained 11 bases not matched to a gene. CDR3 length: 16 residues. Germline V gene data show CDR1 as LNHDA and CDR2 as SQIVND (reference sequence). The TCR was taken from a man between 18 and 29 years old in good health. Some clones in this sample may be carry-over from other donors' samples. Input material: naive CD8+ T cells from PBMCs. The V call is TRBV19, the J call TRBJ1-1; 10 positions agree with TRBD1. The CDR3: CASREAGWTGGTEAFF. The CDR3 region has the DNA TGTGCCAGTAGGGAAGCCGGTTGGACAGGGGGCACTGAAGCTTTCTTT. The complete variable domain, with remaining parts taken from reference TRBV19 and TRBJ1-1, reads DGGITQSPKYLFRKEGQNVTLSCEQNLNHDAMYWYRQDPGQGLRLIYYSQIVNDFQKGDIAEGYSVSREKKESFPLTVTSAQKNPTAFYLCASREAGWTGGTEAFFGQGTRLTVV.